The source of this T cell receptor (beta chain) is a study of breast tumors, draining lymph nodes, adjacent tissues. Study-wide points: Data only fit, rather than demonstrated, lymph node origin of most tumor T cells.

Breast cancer patients provided tissue from their axillary draining lymph nodes. Concerning this clonotype: The antigen remains undetermined.

TCRdb re-analysed the multiplex PCR reads in MiXCR, keeping a single row per CDR3 protein. The sample has about 89,000 distinct CDR3 sequences, over 25% seen once; the top ten hold 7.5% to 10%. V was pared by 2 bases and J by 1 base, with 2 bases of the junction left unmatched. The CDR3 extends over 15 amino acids. This chain joins TRBV12-3 or TRBV12-4 and TRBJ2-5; 9 positions match TRBD2. Material for sequencing was axillary lymph node tissue. This clonotype originated in a female donor with breast cancer. Some clones in this sample may be carry-over from other donors' samples. CDR3 region: CASSLRGRVQETQYF. In nucleotides, the CDR3 is TGTGCCAGCAGTTTACGCGGGAGGGTCCAAGAGACCCAGTACTTC.